These T cell receptor beta chains were read from a single sample in a study of blood T cells in healthy people across ages. One entry per CDR3 protein, called by TCRdb with MiXCR from the 5' RACE reads. The sample lists some 1,000,000 distinct CDR3 sequences; about 23% were seen once. The same data also contributed to another study, on T cells of mothers and their children.

The sample consisted of blood. These TCRs come from a girl between 2 and 10 years old in good health. The CDR3 runs from the conserved cysteine through the conserved F or W. D genes are given only for firm matches. Expanded clones get a size class; other rows say once, few or many, or leave the size out.

clone_size	v_call	d_call	j_call	cdr3_nt	cdr3_aa
few	TRBV20-1	-	TRBJ2-1	TGCAGCTCAATCGAGGGAGTTGGTGAGCAGTTCTTC	CSSIEGVGEQFF
-	TRBV20-1	-	TRBJ1-1	TGCAGTGCTAGACAGGGTAGCACTGAAGCTTTCTTT	CSARQGSTEAFF
-	TRBV7-3	-	TRBJ2-1	TGTGCCAGCAGCACGCGAGGGGGGAAGCGGCACAACAATGAGCAGTTCTTC	CASSTRGGKRHNNEQFF
many	TRBV29-1	TRBD1	TRBJ2-5	TGCAGCGTTGTTCTCCGACAGGGTGGAGAGACCCAGTACTTC	CSVVLRQGGETQYF
few	TRBV7-9	-	TRBJ2-1	TGTGCCAGCCGAAGCTTAGAGTCCAATGAGCAGTTCTTC	CASRSLESNEQFF
-	TRBV11-2	-	TRBJ2-4	TGTGCCAGCAGCTTTGAACCTAGCGCGGCTAACATTCAGTACTTC	CASSFEPSAANIQYF
-	TRBV5-1	-	TRBJ1-1	TGCGCCAGCAGCTTGTACCAGGGGCAGGCTGAAGCTTTCTTT	CASSLYQGQAEAFF
many	TRBV14	-	TRBJ2-1	TGTGCCAGCAGCCAAGATTCGAATGAGCAGTTCTTC	CASSQDSNEQFF
-	TRBV4-1	TRBD2	TRBJ2-5	TGCGCCAGCAGCCCCTTGGGGTCTAGCGGGAGGTTCGAGGAGACCCAGTACTTC	CASSPLGSSGRFEETQYF
few	TRBV29-1	-	TRBJ1-4	TGCAGCGTTAGGGTCGGGATGGTTGAAAAACTGTTTTTT	CSVRVGMVEKLFF
few	TRBV6-1	TRBD2	TRBJ2-7	TGTGCCAGCAGTAAAAGAGCCGGGACTAGCGCATACGAGCAGTACTTC	CASSKRAGTSAYEQYF
few	TRBV7-2	-	TRBJ2-2	TGTGCCAGCCGTCTGGACTTGAACACCGGGGAGCTGTTTTTT	CASRLDLNTGELFF
-	TRBV13	-	TRBJ1-5	TGTGCCAGCAGCTCCGGCGGCAGGGGTATCAGGGCCCAGCATTTT	CASSSGGRGIRAQHF
-	TRBV28	-	TRBJ1-1	TGTGTCAGCAGCCTTTTGAACACTGAAGCTTTCTTT	CVSSLLNTEAFF
-	TRBV10-3	TRBD1	TRBJ2-3	TGTGCCATCACCGACAGGGGAGATACGCAGTATTTT	CAITDRGDTQYF
once	TRBV5-1	-	TRBJ1-2	TGCGCCAGCCGAACAGCGTTCGATAACTATGGCTACACCTTC	CASRTAFDNYGYTF
-	TRBV10-3	-	TRBJ2-3	TGTGCCATCAGTATTCAGGGAGCTAATACGCAGTATTTT	CAISIQGANTQYF
-	TRBV5-6	-	TRBJ2-7	TGTGCCAGCAGCTTGGGCGTCGGGGACTACGAGCAGTACTTC	CASSLGVGDYEQYF
-	TRBV6-1	-	TRBJ2-5	TGTGCCAGCAGTGTGAGAATCACAGGTCGCCCCGGGGTCCAGTACTTC	CASSVRITGRPGVQYF
few	TRBV7-9	-	TRBJ2-7	TGTGCCAGCAGCTTAGATCCTGTCTACGAGCAGTACTTC	CASSLDPVYEQYF
-	TRBV20-1	TRBD2	TRBJ2-7	TGCAGTGCTAGAGATGGAGGGAGCGGGAGGTTTTACGAGCAGTACTTC	CSARDGGSGRFYEQYF
-	TRBV29-1	-	TRBJ1-3	TGCAGCGTTGCTCGGCCCAGCGGCATATATTTT	CSVARPSGIYF
-	TRBV6-1	-	TRBJ2-5	TGTGCCAGCAGTGCGACAGGCCAGACCCAAGAGACCCAGTACTTC	CASSATGQTQETQYF
-	TRBV27	TRBD2	TRBJ2-5	TGTGCCAGCAGTCCTACTAGCGGGAGGGCCTACGTCCAAGAGACCCAGTACTTC	CASSPTSGRAYVQETQYF
-	TRBV6-5	TRBD2	TRBJ2-3	TGTGCCAGCAGTTACTCCGCGGGGGGGCGAACAGATACGCAGTATTTT	CASSYSAGGRTDTQYF
few	TRBV13	-	TRBJ2-1	TGTGCCAGCAGCCAACCCGACCCCCACAATGAGCAGTTCTTC	CASSQPDPHNEQFF
-	TRBV3-1	TRBD2	TRBJ2-7	TGTGCCAGCAGCCAAGTTAGGACTAGCGGCCCCTACGAGCAGTACTTC	CASSQVRTSGPYEQYF
-	TRBV7-9	-	TRBJ2-5	TGTGCCAGCAGTTCAGTCAGCGGGTTTGGGGAGACCCAGTACTTC	CASSSVSGFGETQYF
-	TRBV29-1	-	TRBJ2-5	TGCAGCGTCCGCCGCGTGGGGGCGGGAGAGACCCAGTACTTC	CSVRRVGAGETQYF
-	TRBV10-3	TRBD2	TRBJ2-2	TGTGCCATCAGTGAGTCGGAATTAACCAGGACTAGCGGGGCGAACACCGGGGAGCTGTTTTTT	CAISESELTRTSGANTGELFF
few	TRBV5-6	-	TRBJ2-5	TGTGCCAGCAGTTACGAATCCCAGGGAGGCGAGTACTTC	CASSYESQGGEYF
few	TRBV24-1	TRBD2	TRBJ2-4	TGTGCCACCAGTGACCCGTGGGGGGGGTTGGACATTCAGTACTTC	CATSDPWGGLDIQYF
-	TRBV11-2	-	TRBJ2-7	TGTGCCAGCAGCTCTGCCGATTCAGGCTCCTACGAGCAGTACTTC	CASSSADSGSYEQYF
-	TRBV7-3	-	TRBJ2-3	TGTGCCAGCAGCTTAAATTCCATGGTTACAGATACGCAGTATTTT	CASSLNSMVTDTQYF
-	TRBV5-4	TRBD2	TRBJ2-3	TGTGCCAGCAGCTTGGCTTCGGGCGGGGGGGCGGCAGATACGCAGTATTTT	CASSLASGGGAADTQYF
-	TRBV28	-	TRBJ1-5	TGTGCCAGCAGTTTGCCCCTTCGAACGGGTTTCCAGCCCCAGCATTTT	CASSLPLRTGFQPQHF
-	TRBV28	-	TRBJ2-5	TGTGCCAGCAGTTTCCGGGGGGCTCTGCAGACCCAGTACTTC	CASSFRGALQTQYF
-	TRBV20-1	-	TRBJ1-2	TGCAGTGCTAGAGAGGCGGGAGGCTACACCTTC	CSAREAGGYTF
-	TRBV7-9	-	TRBJ2-3	TGTGCCAGCAGCGCCGGGATGAAGAATACGCAGTATTTT	CASSAGMKNTQYF
many	TRBV27	-	TRBJ1-4	TGTGCCAGCAGTTTATCTGCCCCTCTCGGGGGCAATGAAAAACTGTTTTTT	CASSLSAPLGGNEKLFF
-	TRBV4-1	-	TRBJ2-2	TGCGCCAGCAGCCAGTCTCTCCGTTCGTACACCGGGGAGCTGTTTTTT	CASSQSLRSYTGELFF
few	TRBV27	-	TRBJ2-7	TGTGCCAGCAGTTCCGGATTAGGGGTAGAGGGATACGAGCAGTACTTC	CASSSGLGVEGYEQYF
-	TRBV6-1	-	TRBJ1-2	TGTGCCAGCAGCCGGTTTTTAAAGGGTGCTGGTGGCTATGGCTACACCTTC	CASSRFLKGAGGYGYTF
-	TRBV28	-	TRBJ2-1	TGTGCCAGCAGTTTGAATCTAGCCAGGTATGAGCAGTTCTTC	CASSLNLARYEQFF
-	TRBV7-2	TRBD2	TRBJ2-2	TGTGCCAGCAGCTTAGAACTAGCGGGAGTGCTCACCGGGGAGCTGTTTTTT	CASSLELAGVLTGELFF
few	TRBV7-8	-	TRBJ2-1	TGTGCCAGCTCCTGGCGAAGGGGTGATTGGAATGAGCAGTTCTTC	CASSWRRGDWNEQFF
few	TRBV7-8	-	TRBJ2-7	TGTGCCAGCAGCTATCCAATTTCGGGAGTGATCTACGAGCAGTACTTC	CASSYPISGVIYEQYF
-	TRBV5-8	-	TRBJ1-1	TGTGCCAGCAGCTCCCCCGGCCGCGGGGTCACTGAAGCTTTCTTT	CASSSPGRGVTEAFF
few	TRBV27	-	TRBJ2-7	TGTGCCAGCAGTCGTGGGGGCCACTACGAGCAGTACTTC	CASSRGGHYEQYF
few	TRBV15	-	TRBJ1-1	TGTGCCACCAGCGAGGGACCCCAGGGGATGGCTTTCTTT	CATSEGPQGMAFF
-	TRBV3-1	TRBD2	TRBJ2-3	TGTGCCAGCAGCCAAGCTGCGAGCGGGGGGAGAGATACGCAGTATTTT	CASSQAASGGRDTQYF
few	TRBV29-1	TRBD1	TRBJ2-7	TGCAGCGTTATTCCCGGGACAGGGGGCGAGCAGTACTTC	CSVIPGTGGEQYF
-	TRBV20-1	-	TRBJ2-1	TGCAGTGCCCGATTAGATGAGCAGTTCTTC	CSARLDEQFF
-	TRBV12-3/TRBV12-4	-	TRBJ1-4	TGTGCCAGCAGTCCAAGGACATCCCCAACTAATGAAAAACTGTTTTTT	CASSPRTSPTNEKLFF